Listed here are 6 T cell receptor beta chains from one sample, sequenced in a study of shared clonotypes between healthy human individuals. Produced via immunoSEQ multiplex PCR; TCRdb's table is partial and in-frame only. This table holds roughly 2,000,000 clones, around 93% found once. As defined, naive CD8 cells were CD45RO-negative and positively selected for CCR7, with terminally differentiated effector memory CD45RA+ cells excluded. The specimen was naive CD8+ T cells from PBMCs. Receptor source: a man between 18 and 29 years old in good health. Some clones in this sample may be carry-over from other donors' samples.

The chain combines TRBV27 with TRBJ1-3; D is perhaps TRBD1 (5 bases). The CDR3 sequence is 13 residues long. V gave up 5 bases and J gave up 2 bases, with 7 bases separating them. The germline CDR1 and CDR2 sequences are MNHEY and SMNVEV (reference sequence). CDR3 loop: CASSPDTGNTIYF. As DNA, the CDR3 is TGTGCCAGCAGTCCGGACACTGGAAACACCATATATTTT.

This chain links TRBV19 with TRBJ1-1; D may be TRBD1 (5 bases). Trimming stripped 0 bases from V and 5 bases from J, with 16 bases between. This CDR3 spans 16 amino acids. Germline values: CDR1 LNHDA, CDR2 SQIVND (reference sequence). The CDR3 is CASSIDRKGKWTEAFF. Here the CDR3 DNA reads TGTGCCAGTAGTATAGATCGGAAGGGGAAATGGACTGAAGCTTTCTTT.

This sequence joins TRBV9 and TRBJ2-2; the D gene could be TRBD1 or TRBD2 (5 bases each). The CDR3 totals 17 residues. V was clipped by 3 bases and J by 0 bases, with 15 bases between them. Germline CDR1 reads SGDLS; CDR2 reads YYNGEE. CDR3 in amino acids: CASSGPWGIANTGELFF. In nucleotides, the CDR3 is TGTGCCAGCAGCGGCCCTTGGGGGATCGCGAACACCGGGGAGCTGTTTTTT.

The chain joins TRBV7-9 to TRBJ2-7, with D possibly matching TRBD2 (5 bases). Trimming stripped 5 bases from V and 6 bases from J, with 14 bases between. The CDR3 runs to 13 residues. CDR1 and CDR2 from the germline V gene are SEHNR and FQNEAQ (reference sequence). CDR3 sequence (DNA): TGTGCCAGCAGCCGTGCAGCCAGCGGCGAGCAGTACTTC. It yields the protein CASSRAASGEQYF.

This clone was counted a few times. Other DNA sequences in the same sample also yield this CDR3. This chain links TRBV7-2 with TRBJ1-3; 8 nucleotides match TRBD1. CDR1 and CDR2 (germline): SGHTA, FQGNSA. There are 15 residues in the CDR3. J was trimmed by 1 base and V by 5 bases; bases with no gene match: 4. CDR3 DNA: TGTGCCAGCAGCCTCGACAGGGGATCTGGAAACACCATATATTTT. It encodes CASSLDRGSGNTIYF.

The chain combines TRBV2 with TRBJ2-5; TRBD1 agrees at 8 bases. From germline, CDR1 is SNHLY and CDR2 FYNNEI. V dropped 6 bases and J dropped 9; count of bases not matched to a gene: 6. The CDR3 runs to 12 residues. The CDR3 loop is CASRDGQGAQYF. The DNA for the CDR3 is TGTGCCAGCAGGGATGGACAGGGAGCCCAGTACTTC.